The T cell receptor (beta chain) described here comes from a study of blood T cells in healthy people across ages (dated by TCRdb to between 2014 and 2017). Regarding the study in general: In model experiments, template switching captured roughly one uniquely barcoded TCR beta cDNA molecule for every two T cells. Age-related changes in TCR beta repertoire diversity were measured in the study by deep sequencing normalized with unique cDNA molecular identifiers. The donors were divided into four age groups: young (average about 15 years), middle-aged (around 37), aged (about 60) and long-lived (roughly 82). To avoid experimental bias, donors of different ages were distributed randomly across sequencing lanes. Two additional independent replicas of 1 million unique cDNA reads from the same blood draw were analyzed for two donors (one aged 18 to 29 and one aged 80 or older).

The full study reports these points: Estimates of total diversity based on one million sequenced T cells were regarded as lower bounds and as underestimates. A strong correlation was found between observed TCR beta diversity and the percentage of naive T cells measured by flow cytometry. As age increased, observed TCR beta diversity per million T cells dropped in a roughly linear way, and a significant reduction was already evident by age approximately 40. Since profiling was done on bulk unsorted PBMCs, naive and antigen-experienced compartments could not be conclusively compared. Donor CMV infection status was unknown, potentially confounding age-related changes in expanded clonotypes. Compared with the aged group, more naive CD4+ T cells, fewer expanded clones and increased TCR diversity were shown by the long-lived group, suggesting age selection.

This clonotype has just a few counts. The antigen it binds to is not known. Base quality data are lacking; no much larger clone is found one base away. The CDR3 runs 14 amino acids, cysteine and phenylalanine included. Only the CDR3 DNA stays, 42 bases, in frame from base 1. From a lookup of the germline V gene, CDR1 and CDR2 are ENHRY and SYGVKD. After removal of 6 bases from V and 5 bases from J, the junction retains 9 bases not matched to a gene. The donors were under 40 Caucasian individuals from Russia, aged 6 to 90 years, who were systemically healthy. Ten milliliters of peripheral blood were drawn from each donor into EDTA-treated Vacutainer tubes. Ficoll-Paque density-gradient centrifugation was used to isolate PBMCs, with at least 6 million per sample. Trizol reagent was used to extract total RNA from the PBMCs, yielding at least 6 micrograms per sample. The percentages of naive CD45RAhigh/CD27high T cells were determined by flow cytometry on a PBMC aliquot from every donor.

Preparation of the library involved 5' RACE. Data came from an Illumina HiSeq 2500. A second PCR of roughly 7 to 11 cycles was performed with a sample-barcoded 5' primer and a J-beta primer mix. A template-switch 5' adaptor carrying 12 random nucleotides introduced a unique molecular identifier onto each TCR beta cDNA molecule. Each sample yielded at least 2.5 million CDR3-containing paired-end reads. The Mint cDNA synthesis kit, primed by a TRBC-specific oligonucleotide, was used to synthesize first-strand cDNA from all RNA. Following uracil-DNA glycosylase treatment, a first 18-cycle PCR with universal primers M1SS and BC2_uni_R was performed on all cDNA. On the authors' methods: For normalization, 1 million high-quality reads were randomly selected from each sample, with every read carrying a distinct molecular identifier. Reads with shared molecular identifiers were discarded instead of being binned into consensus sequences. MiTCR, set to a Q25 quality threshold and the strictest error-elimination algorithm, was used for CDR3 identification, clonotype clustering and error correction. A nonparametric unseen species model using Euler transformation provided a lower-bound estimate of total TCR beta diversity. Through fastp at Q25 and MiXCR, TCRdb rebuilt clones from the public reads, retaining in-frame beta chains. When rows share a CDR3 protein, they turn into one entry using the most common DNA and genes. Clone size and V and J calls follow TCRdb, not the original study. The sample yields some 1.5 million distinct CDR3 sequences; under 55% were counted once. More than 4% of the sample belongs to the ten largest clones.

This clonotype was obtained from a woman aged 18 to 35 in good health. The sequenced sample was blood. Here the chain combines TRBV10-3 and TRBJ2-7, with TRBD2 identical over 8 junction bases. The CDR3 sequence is CAIRFPGLGHEQYF. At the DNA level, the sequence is TGTGCCATCAGGTTCCCGGGACTAGGTCACGAGCAGTACTTC.